Listed here are 11 T cell receptor beta chains from one sample, sequenced in a study of T cells after yellow fever vaccination. Each CDR3 protein gets one entry after TCRdb re-called the 5' RACE reads with MiXCR. The top ten hold 20% to 25% of the sample, which has around 310,000 distinct CDR3 sequences, roughly 4.3% seen once. The specimen comprised PBMCs, sampled 5 days after the yellow fever booster vaccination. The receptors originated from a man in his late teens or twenties who received the YFV17D yellow fever vaccine.

This clonotype has at least ten counts. This sequence joins TRBV3-1 and TRBJ2-5, with a weak D call TRBD2 (5 bases). This CDR3 has 15 residues. Trimming left V 4 bases short and J 1 base short, with 13 bases between. Germline V CDR1 and CDR2: LGHDT, YNNKEL (reference sequence). The CDR3 reads CASSRWWESQETQYF. The DNA of the CDR3 is TGTGCCAGCAGCCGCTGGTGGGAGTCCCAAGAGACCCAGTACTTC.

In this sample, this clonotype turned up many times. The DNA of the CDR3 is TGTGCCAGCTATCAGGGGGTCGGGGAGCTGTTTTTT. Translating it yields CASYQGVGELFF. The rearrangement uses TRBV12-3 or TRBV12-4 and TRBJ2-2; TRBD1 matches 7 bases. The trim removed 8 bases at V and 7 bases at J, leaving 4 bases unmatched. This CDR3 is 12 amino acids long.

This clonotype has a handful of counts. In nucleotides, the CDR3 is TGTGCCAGCAGTGAGCTTGGGACAGGGTTTAATGAAAAACTGTTTTTT. Translation: CASSELGTGFNEKLFF. The chain links TRBV6-1 to TRBJ1-4, with TRBD1 matching 9 bases. Losses at the gene ends were 3 bases for V and 4 bases for J; bases not matched to a gene: 6. The CDR3 consists of 16 residues. Per germline, CDR1 MNHNS and CDR2 SASEGT.

This clonotype was detected a few times. The V gene is TRBV27, the J gene TRBJ2-7; no reliable D call. Trimming stripped 5 bases from V and 4 bases from J, with 6 bases between. The germline gives CDR1 MNHEY, CDR2 SMNVEV (reference sequence). The CDR3 is made up of 11 amino acids. The CDR3 bases are TGTGCCAGCAGTAGGCGGTACGAGCAGTACTTC. This translates into CASSRRYEQYF.

This clonotype was seen at least ten times. V usage is TRBV5-1 and J usage is TRBJ2-1; 9 positions agree with TRBD2. CDR3 length: 16 residues. The J segment lost 1 base and the V segment lost 6 bases, leaving 8 bases of the junction unmatched. The germline V gene encodes CDR1 SGHRS and CDR2 YFSETQ. In nucleotides, the CDR3 is TGCGCCAGCATGATAGCGGGGGAGGTATCCTACAATGAGCAGTTCTTC. Protein product: CASMIAGEVSYNEQFF.

This clonotype occurred many times. The chain recombines TRBV11-2 with TRBJ2-3; possibly TRBD1 for D (6 bases). CDR1 is SGHAT, CDR2 FQNNGV, per germline. The CDR3 has 16 amino acids. The V and J ends lost 5 bases and 4 bases respectively, with 19 bases between them. Here the CDR3 reads CASSKTGARGPDTQYF. The CDR3 region has the DNA TGTGCCAGCAGCAAGACAGGCGCTCGTGGGCCAGATACGCAGTATTTT. Full variable domain (missing parts from reference TRBV11-2 and TRBJ2-3): EAGVAQSPRYKIIEKRQSVAFWCNPISGHATLYWYQQILGQGPKLLIQFQNNGVVDDSQLPKDRFSAERLKGVDSTLKIQPAKLEDSAVYLCASSKTGARGPDTQYFGPGTRLTVL.

In its sample, this clonotype was seen a few times. The chain has TRBV15 and TRBJ2-5; TRBD1 matches at 8 bases. Unmatched junction bases numbered 8, after V lost 0 bases and J lost 5 bases. CDR1 is LNHNV, CDR2 YYDKDF, per germline (reference sequence). This CDR3 is built from 16 residues. The CDR3 is CATSRDSAGGRETQYF. DNA of the CDR3: TGTGCCACCAGCAGAGATAGTGCAGGGGGCAGGGAGACCCAGTACTTC.

This clonotype has a count of ten or more. V is TRBV5-1 and J is TRBJ2-4, with D possibly matching TRBD1 (6 bases). CDR1 SGHRS and CDR2 YFSETQ come from the germline V gene. The CDR3 has 16 residues. Trimming took off 3 bases at V and 1 base at J, with 14 bases between the two ends. CDR3: CASSSEQGGAKNIQYF. The CDR3 DNA reads as TGCGCCAGCAGCTCTGAACAGGGTGGGGCCAAAAACATTCAGTACTTC.

This clonotype was picked up a small number of times. V gene TRBV6-2 or TRBV6-3 combines with J gene TRBJ2-5, with TRBD1 matching over 9 bases. V was clipped by 10 bases and J by 4 bases; unmatched bases: 4. The CDR3 length is 12 residues. Germline V gene sequence: CDR1 MNHEY, CDR2 SVGEGT. CDR3 amino acids: CATRDRVETQYF. The CDR3 nucleotides read TGTGCCACCCGGGACAGGGTAGAGACCCAGTACTTC.

Only a few counts were recorded for this clonotype. The rearrangement joins TRBV19 to TRBJ1-2; D is unclear. Per the germline V gene, CDR1 is LNHDA and CDR2 is SQIVND (reference sequence). Trimming stripped 3 bases from V and 3 bases from J, with 17 bases between. The CDR3 loop spans 16 amino acids. CDR3 amino acids: CASSIAGAVRDYGYTF. The DNA for the CDR3 is TGTGCCAGTAGTATCGCGGGCGCCGTGAGGGACTATGGCTACACCTTC. The entire variable domain, with the rest obtained from reference TRBV19 and TRBJ1-2, is as follows: DGGITQSPKYLFRKEGQNVTLSCEQNLNHDAMYWYRQDPGQGLRLIYYSQIVNDFQKGDIAEGYSVSREKKESFPLTVTSAQKNPTAFYLCASSIAGAVRDYGYTFGSGTRLTVV.

The sample holds many counts of this clonotype. The CDR3 sequence is CASSKEPSLRNEQFF. The CDR3 DNA follows: TGTGCCAGCAGCAAAGAGCCTAGCCTCAGGAATGAGCAGTTCTTC. The chain couples TRBV21-1 to TRBJ2-1; the DNA was not used to check the table's D call, TRBD2. TRBV21-1 is a recognized pseudogene. The CDR3 is 15 residues long.